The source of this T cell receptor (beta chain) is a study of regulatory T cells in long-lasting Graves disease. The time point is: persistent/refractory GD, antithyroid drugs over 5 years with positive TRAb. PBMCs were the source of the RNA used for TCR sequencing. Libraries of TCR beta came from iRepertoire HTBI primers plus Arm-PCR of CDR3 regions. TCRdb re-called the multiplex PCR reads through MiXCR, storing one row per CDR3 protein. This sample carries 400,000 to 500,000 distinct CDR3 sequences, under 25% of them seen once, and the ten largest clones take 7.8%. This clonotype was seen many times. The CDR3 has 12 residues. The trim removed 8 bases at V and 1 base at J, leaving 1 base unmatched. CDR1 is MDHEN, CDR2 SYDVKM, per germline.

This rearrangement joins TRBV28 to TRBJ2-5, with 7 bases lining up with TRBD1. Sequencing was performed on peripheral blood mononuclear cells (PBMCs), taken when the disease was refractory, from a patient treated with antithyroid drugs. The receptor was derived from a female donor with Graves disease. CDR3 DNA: TGTGCCAGCCGGGACAGCCAAGAGACCCAGTACTTC. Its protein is CASRDSQETQYF.